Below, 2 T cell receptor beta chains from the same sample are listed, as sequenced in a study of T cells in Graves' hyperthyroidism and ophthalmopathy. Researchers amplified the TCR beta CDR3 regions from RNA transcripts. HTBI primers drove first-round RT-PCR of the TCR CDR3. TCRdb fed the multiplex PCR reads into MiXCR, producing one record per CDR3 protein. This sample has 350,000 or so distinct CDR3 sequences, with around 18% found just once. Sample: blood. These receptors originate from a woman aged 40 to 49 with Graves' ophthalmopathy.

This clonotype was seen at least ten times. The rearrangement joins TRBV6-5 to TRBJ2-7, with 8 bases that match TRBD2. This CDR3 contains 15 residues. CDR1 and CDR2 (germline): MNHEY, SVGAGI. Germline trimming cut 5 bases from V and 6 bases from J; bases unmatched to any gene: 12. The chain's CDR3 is CASSRQRGYEGEQYF. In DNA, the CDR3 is TGTGCCAGCAGTCGTCAGCGGGGGTACGAGGGCGAGCAGTACTTC.

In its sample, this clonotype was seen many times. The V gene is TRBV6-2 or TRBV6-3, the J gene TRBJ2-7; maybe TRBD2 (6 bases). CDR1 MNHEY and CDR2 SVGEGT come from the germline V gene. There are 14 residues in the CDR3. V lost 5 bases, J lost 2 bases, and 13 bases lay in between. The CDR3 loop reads CASSPRDFTYEQYF. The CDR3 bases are TGTGCCAGCAGTCCCCGGGACTTCACCTACGAGCAGTACTTC.